This T cell receptor (beta chain) appears in the sequencing data of a study of blood T cell repertoires in COVID-19. Study-level background: Specimens from acute and convalescent COVID-19 originated in the United States, Italy and Spain. Nucleic acid was either cDNA or gDNA, and it came from T cells, B-cell-depleted T cells, or PBMCs.

The CDR3 runs 13 residues. The germline CDR1 and CDR2 sequences are MNHNS and SASEGT. The V and J ends lost 3 bases and 4 bases respectively, with 9 bases between them. This clone was seen only once. In the study's own analysis: Reference gene primer amplification gave nucleated cell count estimates. Assay used: immunoSEQ multiplex PCR; TCRdb lists only in-frame clones, some missing. V and J calls and clone size come straight from that table; D and trimming were deduced from the DNA. The sample consists of about 290,000 clones, around nine tenths of them appearing once. This clonotype was sampled from a woman aged 25 to 39 with COVID-19, enrolled during active disease. The chain employs TRBV6-1 and TRBJ2-5; D unresolved. The sample comprised peripheral blood. This CDR3 is CASSEGLAETQYF. The CDR3 DNA sequence: TGTGCCAGCAGTGAGGGCCTGGCAGAGACCCAGTACTTC.